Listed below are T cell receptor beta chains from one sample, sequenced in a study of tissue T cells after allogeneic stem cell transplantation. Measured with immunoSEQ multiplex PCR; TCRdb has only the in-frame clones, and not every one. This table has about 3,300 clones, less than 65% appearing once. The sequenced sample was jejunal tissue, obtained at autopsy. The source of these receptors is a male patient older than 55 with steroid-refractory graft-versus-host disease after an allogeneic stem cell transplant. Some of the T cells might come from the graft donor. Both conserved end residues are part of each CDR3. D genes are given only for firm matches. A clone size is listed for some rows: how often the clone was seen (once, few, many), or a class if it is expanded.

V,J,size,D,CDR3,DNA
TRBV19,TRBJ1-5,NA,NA,CASSRTTGFHQINQPQHF,TGTGCCAGTAGCCGAACTACAGGATTCCACCAGATCAATCAGCCCCAGCATTTT
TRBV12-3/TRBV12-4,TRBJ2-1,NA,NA,CASSSSRSEQFF,TGTGCCAGCAGTTCATCCCGGAGTGAGCAGTTCTTC
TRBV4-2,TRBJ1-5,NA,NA,CASSQVGYTGGNQPQHF,TGTGCCAGCAGCCAAGTGGGGTACACAGGAGGCAATCAGCCCCAGCATTTT
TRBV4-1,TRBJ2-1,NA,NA,CASSPMTAYNEQFF,TGCGCCAGCAGCCCGATGACAGCCTACAATGAGCAGTTCTTC
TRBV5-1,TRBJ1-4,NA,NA,CASSLGGLQGLNEKLFF,TGCGCCAGCAGCTTGGGAGGGCTACAGGGCCTTAATGAAAAACTGTTTTTT
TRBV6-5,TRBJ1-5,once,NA,CASKISHTGGQPQHF,TGTGCCAGCAAGATATCTCATACGGGGGGACAGCCCCAGCATTTT
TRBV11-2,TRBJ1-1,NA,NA,CASSPGRGNTEAFF,TGTGCCAGCAGCCCGGGACGGGGGAACACTGAAGCTTTCTTT
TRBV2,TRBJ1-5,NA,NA,CASSERAEQPQHF,TGTGCCAGCAGTGAAAGGGCGGAGCAGCCCCAGCATTTT
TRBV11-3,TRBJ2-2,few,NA,CASSLVGGSPTGELFF,TGTGCCAGCAGCTTAGTTGGTGGCAGCCCAACCGGGGAGCTGTTTTTT
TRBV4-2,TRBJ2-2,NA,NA,CASSQGEGQGELFF,TGTGCCAGCAGCCAAGGCGAAGGACAGGGGGAGCTGTTTTTT
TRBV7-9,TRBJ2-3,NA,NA,CASSYKGAYDTQYF,TGTGCCAGCAGCTATAAAGGGGCCTACGATACGCAGTATTTT
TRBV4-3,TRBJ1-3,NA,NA,CASSLAPGARGSGNTIYF,TGCGCCAGCAGCCTCGCACCCGGCGCTCGGGGCTCTGGAAACACCATATATTTT
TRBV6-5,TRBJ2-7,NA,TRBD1,CASSSPGQGVLEQYF,TGTGCCAGCAGTAGTCCGGGACAGGGGGTTCTCGAGCAGTACTTC
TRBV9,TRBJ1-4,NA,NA,CASSVQGVTTNEKLFF,TGTGCCAGCAGCGTACAGGGTGTGACAACTAATGAAAAACTGTTTTTT
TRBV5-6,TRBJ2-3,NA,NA,CASSLGAGAADTQYF,TGTGCCAGCAGCTTGGGGGCGGGGGCCGCAGATACGCAGTATTTT
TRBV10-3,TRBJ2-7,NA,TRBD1,CAITGDRDRGVYEQYF,TGTGCCATCACCGGGGACCGGGACAGGGGAGTATACGAGCAGTACTTC
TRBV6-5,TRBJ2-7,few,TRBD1,CASSYRRTGSYEQYF,TGTGCCAGCAGTTATCGTCGGACAGGGAGCTACGAGCAGTACTTC
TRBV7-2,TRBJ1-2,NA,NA,CASSVDRNYGYTF,TGTGCCAGCAGCGTAGACAGGAACTATGGCTACACCTTC
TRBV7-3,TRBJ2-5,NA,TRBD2,CASSSRGGAETQYF,TGTGCCAGCAGCTCCCGCGGGGGGGCTGAGACCCAGTACTTC
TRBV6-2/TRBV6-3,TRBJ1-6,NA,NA,CASSYPEVGNSPLHF,TGTGCCAGCAGTTACCCGGAGGTTGGAAATTCACCCCTCCACTTT
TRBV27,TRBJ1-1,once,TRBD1,CASSHRGPTEAFF,TGTGCCAGCAGTCACAGGGGGCCCACTGAAGCTTTCTTT
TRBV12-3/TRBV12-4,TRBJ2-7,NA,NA,CASQDRSSYEQYF,TGTGCCAGTCAGGACCGAAGCTCCTACGAGCAGTACTTC
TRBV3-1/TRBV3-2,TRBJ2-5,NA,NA,CASSLTSALAETQYF,TGTGCCAGCAGTCTAACAAGCGCCCTAGCAGAGACCCAGTACTTC
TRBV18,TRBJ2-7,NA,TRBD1,CASSRRDSFYEQYF,TGTGCCAGCTCACGCCGGGACAGCTTCTACGAGCAGTACTTC
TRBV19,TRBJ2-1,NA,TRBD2,CASSKRGAGDEQFF,TGTGCCAGTAGTAAGCGGGGAGCGGGGGATGAGCAGTTCTTC
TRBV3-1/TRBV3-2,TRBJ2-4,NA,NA,CASSQGRSLNIQYF,TGTGCCAGCAGCCAAGGTCGGTCCTTGAACATTCAGTACTTC
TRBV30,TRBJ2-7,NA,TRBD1,CAGSDRVSYEQYF,TGTGCCGGGTCGGACAGGGTGTCCTACGAGCAGTACTTC
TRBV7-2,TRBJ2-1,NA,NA,CASSLAYTSSNEQFF,TGTGCCAGCAGCTTAGCGTATACTTCCAGCAATGAGCAGTTCTTC
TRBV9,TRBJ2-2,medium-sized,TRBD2,CASSVGSGGAGTGELFF,TGTGCCAGCAGCGTGGGTAGCGGGGGGGCAGGCACCGGGGAGCTGTTTTTT
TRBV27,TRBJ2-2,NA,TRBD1,CASSLSGGVINGELFF,TGTGCCAGCAGTTTATCAGGGGGCGTTATTAACGGGGAGCTGTTTTTT
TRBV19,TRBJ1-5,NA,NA,CASSIGPLIQRNQPQHF,TGTGCCAGTAGTATAGGCCCCCTAATTCAGCGGAATCAGCCCCAGCATTTT
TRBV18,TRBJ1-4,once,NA,CASSRESGEKLFF,TGTGCCAGCTCACGGGAAAGCGGTGAAAAACTGTTTTTT
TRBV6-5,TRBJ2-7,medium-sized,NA,CASSYRRGQNEQYF,TGTGCCAGCAGTTACCGGAGGGGGCAGAACGAGCAGTACTTC
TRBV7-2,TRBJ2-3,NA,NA,CASSLNRPGGTDTQYF,TGTGCCAGCAGCTTGAACAGGCCTGGGGGCACAGATACGCAGTATTTT
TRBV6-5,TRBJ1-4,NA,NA,CASSYDGIGEKLFF,TGTGCCAGCTCCTATGACGGGATAGGAGAAAAACTGTTTTTT
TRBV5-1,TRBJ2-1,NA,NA,CASRRGPSAEQFF,TGCGCCAGCAGAAGGGGTCCTAGTGCTGAGCAGTTCTTC
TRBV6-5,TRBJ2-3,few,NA,CASSYRSPRTDTQYF,TGTGCCAGCAGTTACAGGAGCCCCCGCACAGATACGCAGTATTTT
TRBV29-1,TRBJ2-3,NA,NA,CSVESGKRTDTQYF,TGCAGCGTTGAGTCAGGGAAAAGAACAGATACGCAGTATTTT
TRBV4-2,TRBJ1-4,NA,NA,CASSPLYPTNEKLFF,TGTGCCAGCAGCCCCCTGTACCCAACTAATGAAAAACTGTTTTTT
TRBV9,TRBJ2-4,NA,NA,CASSVRDTLAKNIQYF,TGTGCCAGCAGCGTAAGAGACACCTTAGCCAAAAACATTCAGTACTTC
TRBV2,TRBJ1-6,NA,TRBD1,CASRRTGTIPLHF,TGTGCCAGCAGAAGGACAGGGACGATACCCCTCCACTTT
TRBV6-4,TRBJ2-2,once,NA,CASRGQTAGELFF,TGTGCCAGCAGAGGACAGACGGCCGGGGAGCTGTTTTTT
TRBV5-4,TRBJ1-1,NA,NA,CASSLTGNTEAFF,TGTGCCAGCAGCCTGACAGGGAACACTGAAGCTTTCTTT
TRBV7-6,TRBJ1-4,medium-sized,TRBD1,CASSKDRTPTNEKLFF,TGTGCCAGCAGCAAGGACAGGACCCCAACTAATGAAAAACTGTTTTTT
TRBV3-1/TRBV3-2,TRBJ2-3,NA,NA,CASSRRPNLYAGALDTQYF,TGTGCCAGCAGCCGAAGACCAAACCTCTACGCGGGGGCTTTAGATACGCAGTATTTT
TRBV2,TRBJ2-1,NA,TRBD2,CATIRGTRRLNEQFF,TGTGCCACCATTAGGGGGACTAGAAGACTCAATGAGCAGTTCTTC
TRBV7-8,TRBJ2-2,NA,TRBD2,CASSLDKLAGAGELFF,TGTGCCAGCAGCTTAGATAAACTAGCGGGGGCCGGGGAGCTGTTTTTT
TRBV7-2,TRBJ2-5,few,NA,CASKSTGQYQETQYF,TGTGCCAGCAAATCCACGGGGCAGTACCAAGAGACCCAGTACTTC
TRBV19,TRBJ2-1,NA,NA,CASSGQAPNEQFF,TGTGCCAGTTCTGGACAAGCCCCAAATGAGCAGTTCTTC
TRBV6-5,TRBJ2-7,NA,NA,CASSYSSGGGYEQYF,TGTGCCAGCAGTTACTCCTCAGGGGGGGGCTACGAGCAGTACTTC
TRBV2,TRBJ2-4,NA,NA,CASSPDRGKQYF,TGTGCCAGCAGCCCGGACCGGGGCAAACAGTACTTC
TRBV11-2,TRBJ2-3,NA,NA,CASSPEADTQYF,TGTGCCAGCAGCCCGGAAGCGGATACGCAGTATTTT
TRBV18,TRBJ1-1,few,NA,CASSQGSGTEAFF,TGTGCCAGCTCACAAGGGTCAGGCACTGAAGCTTTCTTT
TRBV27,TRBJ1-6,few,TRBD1,CASRNRGGSPLHF,TGTGCCAGCAGGAACAGGGGAGGTTCACCCCTCCACTTT
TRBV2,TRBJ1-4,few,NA,CAILKGATNEKLFF,TGTGCCATCCTAAAGGGGGCAACTAATGAAAAACTGTTTTTT